Shown below are 5 T cell receptor beta chains from a single sample sequenced in a study of T-cell reconstitution after alpha-beta-depleted transplantation in children. Using unique molecular identifiers, the investigators prepared the TCRbeta library. TCRdb fed the PCR reads into MiXCR, producing one record per CDR3 protein. The data show under 70,000 distinct CDR3 sequences, roughly 11% seen once. Sample: PBMCs, taken before TCRalphabeta/CD19-depleted stem cell transplant. The receptors come from a boy younger than 18 with acute myeloid leukemia, due to receive a stem cell transplant.

The CDR3 is CASSQETGTGGTGELFF. The CDR3 DNA sequence: TGTGCCAGCAGCCAAGAGACAGGGACAGGGGGCACCGGGGAGCTGTTTTTT. V is TRBV3-1 and J is TRBJ2-2; 11 bases are a match to TRBD1. V dropped 0 bases and J dropped 4; count of bases not matched to a gene: 4. CDR1 is LGHDT and CDR2 is YNNKEL in the germline V gene (reference sequence). The CDR3 runs 17 residues.

This clonotype was counted many times. Written as DNA, the CDR3 is TGTGCCAGCAAACGTACTAGCGATGAGTACTTC. Translating it yields CASKRTSDEYF. The chain joins TRBV6-5 to TRBJ2-5; 7 nucleotides align to TRBD2. The germline V gene encodes CDR1 MNHEY and CDR2 SVGAGI. This CDR3 has 11 amino acids. J lost 12 bases, V lost 7 bases, and 8 bases had no gene match.

In its sample, this clonotype was seen many times. This chain uses TRBV6-2 or TRBV6-3 with TRBJ1-5; D might be TRBD1 (5 bases). Trimming pared 5 bases from V and 6 bases from J, leaving 14 bases between. This CDR3 has 14 amino acids. Germline assignment: CDR1 MNHEY and CDR2 SVGEGT. This CDR3 reads CASSLPGLSQPQHF. CDR3 nucleotides: TGTGCCAGCAGTCTCCCAGGGCTGAGTCAGCCCCAGCATTTT.

This clonotype was observed at least ten times. This chain uses TRBV7-9 with TRBJ2-2; D perhaps matches TRBD2 (5 bases). Germline assignment: CDR1 SEHNR and CDR2 FQNEAQ (reference sequence). Trimming cost V 3 bases and J 4 bases, with 12 bases left between them. The CDR3 covers 15 residues. For the CDR3, the DNA is TGTGCCAGCAGCTTTAGGAGGCCCTTCACCGGGGAGCTGTTTTTT. Translation gives CASSFRRPFTGELFF.

This clonotype was observed a few times. The CDR3 nucleotides read TGTGCCAGCAGCTTGGGACCGGTTAGCAATCAGCCCCAGCATTTT. Its translation is CASSLGPVSNQPQHF. V and J are TRBV5-5 and TRBJ1-5, with D unclear. Germline CDR1 is SGHKS and CDR2 is YYEKEE (reference sequence). Trimming shortened V by 0 bases and J by 0 bases, and 7 bases separated the two germline ends. The CDR3 contains 15 residues.